These T cell receptor beta chains were read from a single sample in a study of Ad26.COV2.S vaccination and SARS-CoV-2 variants. Sequencing was performed with immunoSEQ multiplex PCR; in TCRdb, only in-frame clones are kept and a portion is missing. The repertoire holds hundreds of thousands of clones, 87% seen once, with 3.4% in the top ten. Sample: peripheral blood, taken in a trial of Ad26.COV2.S vaccine versus placebo. Source of these receptors: a person between 18 and 59 years old who received the Ad26.COV2.S COVID-19 vaccine or a placebo. Each CDR3 is given with its conserved first and last residue. D genes are given only for firm matches. Clone size appears in some rows only: once, few, many, or a class for an expanded clone.

v_gene	abundance	j_gene	d_gene	CDR3nt	CDR3aa
TRBV24-1	once	TRBJ2-3	TRBD2	TGTGCCACCAGTGATTCCAGCGGGGGGACCACAGATACGCAGTATTTT	CATSDSSGGTTDTQYF
TRBV7-3	NA	TRBJ1-1	NA	TGTGCCAGCAGCTCCCAGGGACTCAACACTGAAGCTTTCTTT	CASSSQGLNTEAFF
TRBV19	NA	TRBJ2-7	TRBD2	TGTGCCAGTAGTGTTACTAGCGGACAAACCTACGAGCAGTACTTC	CASSVTSGQTYEQYF
TRBV3-1/TRBV3-2	once	TRBJ2-3	NA	TGTGCCAGCAGCCCTAGTACCCCACCCCCCGGAGATACGCAGTATTTT	CASSPSTPPPGDTQYF
TRBV4-1	few	TRBJ1-6	NA	TGCGCCAGCAGCCAATATGGGGTCGCCCCAGAATCCCTCCACTTT	CASSQYGVAPESLHF
TRBV15	NA	TRBJ1-2	NA	TGTGCCACCAGCACGGACAATTCCTATGGCTACACCTTC	CATSTDNSYGYTF
TRBV7-9	NA	TRBJ2-2	NA	TGTGCCAGCAGCCCATCACTAGGTTCTACCGGGGAGCTGTTTTTT	CASSPSLGSTGELFF
TRBV30	NA	TRBJ1-4	NA	TGTGCCTGGAGTGTATTTAGGCAGAACCAAGAAAAACTGTTTTTT	CAWSVFRQNQEKLFF
TRBV7-9	NA	TRBJ1-2	TRBD1	TGTGCCAGCAGCTCGACAGGGGGCTATGGCTACACCTTC	CASSSTGGYGYTF
TRBV12-3/TRBV12-4	NA	TRBJ1-4	NA	TGTGCCAGCAGTTTATATTTAAATGAAAAACTGTTTTTT	CASSLYLNEKLFF
TRBV2	NA	TRBJ1-4	NA	TGTGCCAGCATCCCGACAGGCCGCGAAAAACTGTTTTTT	CASIPTGREKLFF
TRBV4-2	NA	TRBJ1-2	NA	TGTGCCAGCAGCCATGGGACGGGACCAAGGGGCTACACCTTC	CASSHGTGPRGYTF
TRBV27	NA	TRBJ2-3	NA	TGTGCCAGCAGTTTATCGGGCAGAACACGAACAGATACGCAGTATTTT	CASSLSGRTRTDTQYF
TRBV6-6	NA	TRBJ2-5	NA	TGTGCCAGCAGTTTAGGGGGGGATGGGGAGACCCAGTACTTC	CASSLGGDGETQYF
TRBV19	few	TRBJ1-1	TRBD1	TGTGCCAGTCGGACAGGGGTGAACACTGAAGCTTTCTTT	CASRTGVNTEAFF
TRBV3-1/TRBV3-2	few	TRBJ2-7	TRBD2	TGTGCCAGCAGCCAAGTGAGGGTAGCGGGGGACGAGCAGTACTTC	CASSQVRVAGDEQYF
TRBV7-3	NA	TRBJ2-2	NA	TGTGCCAGCAGCTTAACGAGAAACACCGGGGAGCTGTTTTTT	CASSLTRNTGELFF
TRBV11-3	once	TRBJ2-2	TRBD1	TGTGCCAGCAGCTTAATACAGGGGGCGGCCGGGGAGCTGTTTTTT	CASSLIQGAAGELFF
TRBV27	once	TRBJ1-2	TRBD1	TGTGCCAGCAGTAAGCACCGGGACAGCCCTACTACTAACTATGGCTACACCTTC	CASSKHRDSPTTNYGYTF
TRBV3-1/TRBV3-2	NA	TRBJ2-3	NA	TGTGCCAGCACTCGACAGGCCTCTAGCACAGATACGCAGTATTTT	CASTRQASSTDTQYF
TRBV7-2	NA	TRBJ2-5	TRBD2	TGTGCCAGCAGCTATGGCGGCGGGGGTACCCAAGAGACCCAGTACTTC	CASSYGGGGTQETQYF
TRBV9	NA	TRBJ2-7	NA	TGTGCCAGCAGCGTAGAGGACGGGTACGAGCAGTACTTC	CASSVEDGYEQYF
TRBV7-8	NA	TRBJ1-2	TRBD1	TGTGCCAGCAGCGAAGACAGGGTCTATGGCTACACCTTC	CASSEDRVYGYTF
TRBV7-2	NA	TRBJ2-5	TRBD1	TGTGCCAGCAGGGCTCTGGGACAGGCCATAATTTCAGAGACCCAGTACTTC	CASRALGQAIISETQYF
TRBV27	NA	TRBJ2-7	NA	TGTGCCAGCGGACTGACAGTTTCCTACGAGCAGTACTTC	CASGLTVSYEQYF
TRBV7-8	NA	TRBJ2-2	NA	TGTGCCAGCAGCTTCGTCAGGGCGAGCACCGGGGAGCTGTTTTTT	CASSFVRASTGELFF
TRBV29-1	NA	TRBJ1-3	NA	TGCAGCGTTAGATTGGGCTCTGGAAACACCATATATTTT	CSVRLGSGNTIYF
TRBV20-1	NA	TRBJ1-2	TRBD1	TGCAGTGCAAGGGGGCGGGGAGGCTACACCTTC	CSARGRGGYTF
TRBV30	NA	TRBJ2-2	NA	TGTGCCTGGAGTGTAATCAACTGGGGCAACACCGGGGAGCTGTTTTTT	CAWSVINWGNTGELFF
TRBV6-5	once	TRBJ2-1	NA	TGTGCCAGCAGTTACTCGGGGCCATCCAATGAGCAGTTCTTC	CASSYSGPSNEQFF
TRBV2	NA	TRBJ1-5	NA	TGTGCCAGCAGTGAGCACAGGGCCGGGAATCAGCCCCAGCATTTT	CASSEHRAGNQPQHF
TRBV5-1	once	TRBJ1-6	NA	TGCGCCAGCAGCTTGGGGGGTTCACCCCTCCACTTT	CASSLGGSPLHF
TRBV19	NA	TRBJ2-1	NA	TGTGCCATCCAGCGTGGGCAGTTCTTC	CAIQRGQFF
TRBV5-1	few	TRBJ1-4	NA	TGCGCCAGCAGCCCTTTTGAGGGTTTGACTAATGAAAAACTGTTTTTT	CASSPFEGLTNEKLFF
TRBV7-2	NA	TRBJ2-5	TRBD1	TGTGCCAGCAGCGTAGGGAACAGGGGGTTCCAGTACTTC	CASSVGNRGFQYF
TRBV12-3/TRBV12-4	once	TRBJ1-2	NA	TGTGCCAGCAGCCCTACAGCCAACTATGGCTACACCTTC	CASSPTANYGYTF
TRBV4-1	NA	TRBJ1-2	NA	TGCGCCAGCAGCCAATGGGCCCGACAGCGATCCTTCTATGGCTACACCTTC	CASSQWARQRSFYGYTF
TRBV3-1/TRBV3-2	NA	TRBJ2-7	NA	TGTGCCAGCAGCCAAGATCCCAACTACGAGCAGTACTTC	CASSQDPNYEQYF
TRBV6-5	NA	TRBJ1-2	TRBD1	TGTGCCAGCAGTTCACGGACAGGGCTGGCGTATGGCTACACCTTC	CASSSRTGLAYGYTF
TRBV4-2	NA	TRBJ1-4	NA	TGTGCCAGCAGCCCTCCGGACAGAAAAAATGAAAAACTGTTTTTT	CASSPPDRKNEKLFF
TRBV5-1	NA	TRBJ2-1	TRBD2	TGCGCCAGCAGCCGGGGGGAGCTTGAGGTCAATGAGCAGTTCTTC	CASSRGELEVNEQFF
TRBV2	NA	TRBJ2-3	NA	TGTGCCAGCAGTGTGAGGAGGGAGGCTGGGACAGATACGCAGTATTTT	CASSVRREAGTDTQYF
TRBV6-5	NA	TRBJ1-4	NA	TGTGCCAGCACCATGACAGCGACTAATGAAAAACTGTTTTTT	CASTMTATNEKLFF
TRBV7-9	NA	TRBJ1-5	NA	TGTGCCAGCAGCTTGATGGGGGAAGGTCAGCCCCAGCATTTT	CASSLMGEGQPQHF